This T cell receptor (beta chain) was identified during a study of blood T cells in healthy people across ages. A sample-barcoded 5' primer and a J-beta primer mix were used in a second PCR of roughly 6 to 12 cycles. TCRdb passed the 5' RACE reads through MiXCR, listing each CDR3 protein once. This sample has about 2 million distinct CDR3 sequences, with 40% to 55% found just once. Findings and limits, study-wide: Greater diversity and more naive CD4+ cells were seen in long-lived donors than in aged donors.

This clonotype came up a few times. Its specificity is not known. The sequenced sample consisted of blood. The sequence derives from a woman in her thirties or forties in good health.

CDR3 coding DNA: TGTGCCAGCAGCAGACTAGCGGGGGGGCCGGGGAATGAGCAGTTCTTC. It translates to CASSRLAGGPGNEQFF. The rearrangement links TRBV3-1 to TRBJ2-1; 14 bases fit TRBD2. The CDR3 is made up of 16 amino acids. Losses at the gene ends were 5 bases for V and 7 bases for J; bases not matched to a gene: 7. The V gene's germline CDR1 is LGHDT and CDR2 YNNKEL (reference sequence).